This T cell receptor (beta chain) derives from a study of CD8 T cells in Susac syndrome. Germline V gene lookup returns CDR1 SGHTA and CDR2 FQGTGA. V was clipped by 0 bases and J by 5 bases, with 10 bases between them. The CDR3 runs to 15 residues. Random hexamers were used to reverse transcribe the RNA input (roughly 0.5 to 1 ug). Across 54 Vbeta and 13 Jbeta, TCR beta CDR3 was amplified with immunoSEQ multiplex PCR. One entry per CDR3 protein results from TCRdb running MiXCR on the immunoSEQ multiplex PCR reads. This sample carries 300,000 or so distinct CDR3 sequences, just over 90% of them seen once, and the ten largest clones take over 0.05%. TCR beta sequencing was performed on blood CD8+ and CD4+ T cells. Negative isolation yielded CD8+ and CD4+ T cells; FACS enriched TEMRA cells.

This chain joins TRBV7-3 and TRBJ2-2, with D uncertain. Sequenced material: CD4+ T cells from PBMCs. This TCR was recovered from a human donor with multiple sclerosis. The CDR3 protein is CASSLTGSGTGELFF. CDR3 DNA sequence: TGTGCCAGCAGCTTAACGGGGTCAGGAACCGGGGAGCTGTTTTTT.